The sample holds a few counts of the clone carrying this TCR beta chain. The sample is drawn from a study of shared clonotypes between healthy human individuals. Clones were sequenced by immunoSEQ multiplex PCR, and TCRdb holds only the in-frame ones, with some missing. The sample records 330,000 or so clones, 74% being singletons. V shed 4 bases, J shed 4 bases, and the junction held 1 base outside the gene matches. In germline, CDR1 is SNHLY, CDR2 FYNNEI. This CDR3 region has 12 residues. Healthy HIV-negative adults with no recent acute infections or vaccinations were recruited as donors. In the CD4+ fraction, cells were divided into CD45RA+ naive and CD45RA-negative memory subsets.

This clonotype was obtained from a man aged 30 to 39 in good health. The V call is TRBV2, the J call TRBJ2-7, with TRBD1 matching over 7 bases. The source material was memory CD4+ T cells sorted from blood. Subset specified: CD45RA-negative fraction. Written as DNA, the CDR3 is TGTGCCAGCAGTGCAGGGGGATACGAGCAGTACTTC. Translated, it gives CASSAGGYEQYF.